This T cell receptor (beta chain) was sequenced during a study of CD8+ T cells in alopecia areata. On the study more broadly: Tofacitinib administration to treated patients was oral, at 5 to 10 mg twice daily.

Study-level points and caveats: Clonality in lesional scalp, especially alopecia totalis/universalis, exceeded that of normal scalp. Scalp samples also yield sequences from resident alphabeta T cells of normal skin.

Following extraction, RNA underwent reverse transcription to cDNA, which served as the sequencing template. Some clones are missing from TCRdb's copy, which holds only in-frame ones; the method was immunoSEQ multiplex PCR. Seen here are some 5,000 clones, about 60% observed once, and the top ten hold roughly 12%. The CDR3 runs to 14 residues. CDR1 is MNHNS and CDR2 is SASEGT in the germline V gene. Between the trimmed V and J ends, which lost 4 bases and 0 bases, there was a span of 9 bases. This clone was recorded a few times. Its target is not known. Researchers gathered lesional scalp punch biopsies and peripheral blood from patients with alopecia areata.

The chain is built from TRBV6-1 and TRBJ1-1; D not certain. This receptor was taken from a human donor with alopecia areata. The sample in question was skin, obtained at week 0. The CDR3 DNA sequence: TGTGCCAGCAGTGTTGGGTTCATGAACACTGAAGCTTTCTTT. Its protein product is CASSVGFMNTEAFF.